This paragraph covers one T cell receptor beta chain sequence. This clone was seen a few times. No cognate antigen has been identified for it. Base qualities were left out, and no much larger clone turns up one base away. The time point label of this sample denotes: baseline before first vaccination. Samples from vaccinated people were obtained from the UK trials COV001 and COV002, which included a single-blind randomized controlled phase 2/3 trial of AZD1222 (ChAdOx1 nCoV-19) in healthy adults. Trial participant PBMC samples were collected at day 0 and day 28 after the second dose for TCRbeta chain sequencing. The sample comes from a study of T cell responses to AZD1222 COVID-19 vaccine (dated by TCRdb to the early 2020s). About the full investigation: Because spike-specific TCR depth and breadth did not differ between the two schedules, AZD1222 recipients who got a second dose at roughly 4 weeks were pooled with those who got a second dose at roughly 12 weeks. Trial participants were enrolled into age subgroups of 18-55, 56-69 and 70-plus years, which contained approximately 150, 30 and 60 TCR-sequenced participants, respectively. A total of under 250 trial participants underwent TCR sequencing, of whom 207 had received two doses of AZD1222 and around 25 had received two doses of the MenACWY control vaccine. What the study reported, not specific to this receptor: Only five to seven AZD1222 recipients were SARS-CoV-2 seropositive at baseline, limiting conclusions about previously exposed vaccinees. Because no day 14 peak-response samples were available, repertoires were characterized only after the peak T cell response. Participants were mostly white British and included more females than males, and it was suggested by the authors that clonal diversity may have been underestimated. The 56-69-year group was small, and its depth increase did not reach significance, likely because of low power. The vaccine-associated CD4 TCRs covered the entire spike protein, and the dominant responses fell in regions 160-218 and 743-854. Epitopes outside the regions mutated in the B.1.351 and B.1.1.7 variants were reportedly recognized by nearly half of the unique spike-specific TCRs. After two AZD1222 doses, spike-specific TCR breadth and depth were significantly higher than at day 0 and than in MenACWY recipients.

The CDR3 regions of human TCRbeta chains were subjected to immunosequencing. On the authors' methods: TCRs in the repertoires were compared against a reference library of SARS-CoV-2-specific TCRs that had been generated with the MIRA antigen-specificity platform. Breadth was defined as the fraction of unique TCRs that were SARS-CoV-2-associated. Depth was defined as the fraction of total T cells that were SARS-CoV-2-associated. Using the MIRA data, each spike-specific TCR was assigned both to the spike region to which the TCR was reactive and to a CD4 or CD8 class. Log10-transformed breadth and depth values were compared by one-way ANOVA with Sidak's multiple comparisons tests. TCRdb mirrors the immuneACCESS table, restricted to in-frame sequences. Some clones are absent from its copies; in checked studies, under half trace to an unresolved V gene, and the reason for the others is unknown. V and J calls and clone size are copied from that table; D and trimming were computed from the DNA. The sample data list some 150,000 clones, and approximately 90% of these were observed just once. Less than 15% of the sample is in the top ten clones.

Here the sequenced sample was peripheral blood, taken on day 0 of AZD1222 vaccination. This receptor was obtained from an adult in good health.

CDR3 protein: CASSLTGTSAKQYF. The nucleotide sequence is TGTGCCAGCAGCTTAACCGGGACTAGCGCTAAGCAGTACTTC. The rearranged chain carries TRBV11-2 and TRBJ2-7; a stretch of 10 junction bases matches TRBD2. Taken from cysteine to phenylalanine, the CDR3 has 14 residues. CDR3 DNA is the only sequence kept; it has 42 bases, read in frame from the first base. V lost 2 bases and J lost 8 bases, and the count of bases not matched to a germline gene is 6. From a lookup of the germline V gene, CDR1 and CDR2 are SGHAT and FQNNGV.